Presented here are 19 T cell receptor beta chains from one specimen sequenced in a study of blood T cell repertoires in COVID-19 (dated by TCRdb to about 2020). The method behind the library was the immunoSEQ multiplex PCR assay. Imported from immuneACCESS, the table was reduced by TCRdb to in-frame sequences with V and J called. These copies leave out some clones; in studies compared against another copy, an unresolved V gene accounts for under half, and the cause of the remainder is not known. For this sample the table gives around 140,000 clones, of which roughly 87% were detected only once. The biggest ten clones account for around 0.91% of the sample. The sample consisted of peripheral blood. Receptors originate from a woman aged 45-59 years with acute or convalescent COVID-19.

The chain carries TRBV15 and TRBJ2-3; 9 bases fit TRBD1. From germline, CDR1 is LNHNV and CDR2 YYDKDF (reference sequence). Trimming at V came to 2 bases and at J to 3 bases, leaving 3 bases not matched to a gene. The CDR3 has 15 amino acids. The CDR3 DNA reads TGTGCCACCAGCAGAATGGGACAGGGTACAGATACGCAGTATTTT. Translated: CATSRMGQGTDTQYF.

The J gene is TRBJ1-1, the V gene TRBV19; D remains ambiguous. Deletions cut 6 bases from V and 6 bases from J, with 11 bases between. This CDR3 has 12 residues. Germline lookup yields CDR1 LNHDA and CDR2 SQIVND (reference sequence). Here the CDR3 DNA reads TGTGCCAGTAGCCCCCCGGGTCCTGAAGCTTTCTTT. Amino acids: CASSPPGPEAFF.

This chain connects TRBV5-4 to TRBJ2-7; 7 positions match TRBD1. The CDR3 extends over 13 amino acids. Germline CDR1 and CDR2: SGHNT and YYREEE (reference sequence). V was clipped by 4 bases and J by 5 bases; unmatched bases: 6. CDR3 sequence (DNA): TGTGCCAGCAGCGGAATAACAGGGGACGAGCAGTACTTC. Its translation is CASSGITGDEQYF.

The V call is TRBV5-1, the J call TRBJ1-1; the match to TRBD1 covers 8 bases. V lost 0 bases and J lost 1; bases outside the gene matches: 11. This CDR3 contains 18 residues. CDR1 is SGHRS and CDR2 is YFSETQ in the germline V gene. The CDR3 bases are TGCGCCAGCAGCTTGGGGCGCAGGGGGCGAGATTGGAACACTGAAGCTTTCTTT. It codes for CASSLGRRGRDWNTEAFF.

The chain has TRBV5-4 and TRBJ1-5, with D perhaps TRBD1 (5 bases). This CDR3 is 14 amino acids long. Germline lookup yields CDR1 SGHNT and CDR2 YYREEE (reference sequence). V shed 0 bases and J shed 2 bases, with 6 bases lying between them. In nucleotides, the CDR3 is TGTGCCAGCAGCTTGGAAGGGGGCAATCAGCCCCAGCATTTT. Translation: CASSLEGGNQPQHF.

The V and J genes are TRBV5-4 and TRBJ1-4, with 7 bases matching TRBD1. The germline V gene encodes CDR1 SGHNT and CDR2 YYREEE (reference sequence). The CDR3 is 13 amino acids. V was pared by 6 bases and J by 5 bases, with 4 bases of the junction left unmatched. The CDR3 loop is CASNQQGNEKLFF. The CDR3 DNA is TGTGCCAGCAACCAACAGGGGAATGAAAAACTGTTTTTT.

The chain carries TRBV30 and TRBJ1-2; 8 bases fit TRBD1. The CDR3 covers 13 residues. The germline CDR1 and CDR2 sequences are GTSNPN and SVGIG (reference sequence). V shed 2 bases, J shed 4 bases, and the junction held 3 bases outside the gene matches. CDR3 protein: CAWSTGGTYGYTF. CDR3 DNA sequence: TGTGCCTGGAGTACAGGGGGTACCTATGGCTACACCTTC.

J is TRBJ1-6 and V is TRBV11-1; 7 nucleotides match TRBD1. The V gene's germline CDR1 is SGHAT and CDR2 FQDESV (reference sequence). This CDR3 is built from 15 residues. The ends lost 5 bases at V and 6 bases at J; junction bases unmatched: 7. CDR3 residues: CASSKRGLFNSPLHF. As DNA, the CDR3 is TGTGCCAGCAGCAAGAGGGGGCTTTTTAATTCACCCCTCCACTTT.

The chain couples TRBV18 to TRBJ2-7; D is possibly TRBD1 (6 bases). This CDR3 region has 15 residues. Trimming removed 2 bases at V and 1 base at J, with 12 bases between. Germline lookup yields CDR1 KGHSH and CDR2 LQKENI. The CDR3 loop reads CASSPGRDTSYEQYF. DNA for the CDR3: TGTGCCAGCTCACCAGGACGGGACACATCCTACGAGCAGTACTTC. Full variable domain (missing parts from reference TRBV18 and TRBJ2-7): NAGVMQNPRHLVRRRGQEARLRCSPMKGHSHVYWYRQLPEEGLKFMVYLQKENIIDESGMPKERFSAEFPKEGPSILRIQQVVRGDSAAYFCASSPGRDTSYEQYFGPGTRLTVT.

Of note for this clone: Compared with germline, one end of the junction differs, possibly owing to a read error. Other DNA variants within this sample encode the same CDR3. This chain joins TRBV6-4 and TRBJ2-7; 7 bases fit TRBD2. CDR1 and CDR2 from the germline V gene are MRHNA and SNTAGT. This CDR3 is 13 amino acids long. CDR3 sequence: CASRTAGAYEQYF. In DNA, the CDR3 is TGTGCCAGCAGGACGGCGGGAGCCTACGAGCAGTATTTC.

This chain links TRBV19 with TRBJ2-6; TRBD1 might be the D (5 bases). In germline, CDR1 is LNHDA, CDR2 SQIVND (reference sequence). The length of the CDR3 is 16 residues. The V gene lost 4 bases and the J gene lost 0 bases, with 10 bases spanning the gap. Here the CDR3 DNA reads TGTGCCAGTAGTAAGGGGTCGGTCTCTGGGGCCAACGTCCTGACTTTC. This gives the protein CASSKGSVSGANVLTF.

This clone was counted between two and nine times. For the CDR3, the DNA is TGTGCCACCAGCCCACGTAGCTATAACACTGAAGCTTTCTTT. Encoded protein: CATSPRSYNTEAFF. The V and J genes are TRBV15 and TRBJ1-1; D remains unclear. Germline V lookup: CDR1 LNHNV, CDR2 YYDKDF (reference sequence). Trimming pared 5 bases from V and 2 bases from J, leaving 12 bases between. The CDR3 loop spans 14 amino acids.

The chain is built from TRBV5-1 and TRBJ2-2, with 8 bases identical to TRBD2. Germline CDR1 and CDR2: SGHRS and YFSETQ. With V trimmed by 4 bases and J by 3 bases, 11 bases remained unmatched. This CDR3 has 17 amino acids. CDR3 loop: CASSPGLGLEYTGELFF. CDR3 nucleotide sequence: TGCGCCAGCAGCCCGGGTTTGGGACTAGAGTACACCGGGGAGCTGTTTTTT.

The J gene is TRBJ2-1, the V gene TRBV27, with TRBD2 identical over 11 bases. The CDR3 contains 16 residues. The J segment lost 5 bases and the V segment lost 1 base, leaving 4 bases of the junction unmatched. Germline CDR1 reads MNHEY; CDR2 reads SMNVEV (reference sequence). The CDR3 reads CASSLLAGGLNNEQFF. DNA of the CDR3: TGTGCCAGCAGTTTATTAGCGGGGGGGCTTAACAATGAGCAGTTCTTC.

The chain joins TRBV5-1 to TRBJ2-7; 7 nucleotides agree with TRBD2. This CDR3 is 13 amino acids long. Losses at the gene ends were 4 bases for V and 5 bases for J; bases not matched to a gene: 6. Per germline, CDR1 SGHRS and CDR2 YFSETQ. CDR3 nucleotides: TGCGCCAGCAGCCTGACTAGCCGGGACGAGCAGTACTTC. Residues: CASSLTSRDEQYF. Full variable domain (missing parts from reference TRBV5-1 and TRBJ2-7): KAGVTQTPRYLIKTRGQQVTLSCSPISGHRSVSWYQQTPGQGLQFLFEYFSETQRNKGNFPGRFSGRQFSNSRSEMNVSTLELGDSALYLCASSLTSRDEQYFGPGTRLTVT.

This clone has only one observation. The chain employs TRBV14 and TRBJ2-7, with TRBD1 identical over 7 bases. With V trimmed by 4 bases and J by 5 bases, 5 bases remained unmatched. Germline V lookup: CDR1 SGHDN, CDR2 FVKESK. The CDR3 is 13 amino acids. CDR3 sequence reads: CASSLGQNNEQYF. CDR3 nucleotide sequence: TGTGCCAGCAGCCTGGGACAGAACAACGAGCAGTACTTC.

This chain joins TRBV19 and TRBJ1-5; D uncertain. The length of the CDR3 is 14 residues. V was shortened by 7 bases and J by 4 bases, with 14 bases between the two germline ends. From germline, CDR1 is LNHDA and CDR2 SQIVND (reference sequence). CDR3 sequence: CASKALGQNQPQHF. The CDR3 DNA reads as TGTGCCAGTAAAGCGCTGGGTCAGAATCAGCCCCAGCATTTT.

The chain combines TRBV7-9 with TRBJ1-2, with 7 bases fitting TRBD1. The V and J ends lost 2 bases and 8 bases, in that order; junction bases with no gene match: 8. Germline CDR1 and CDR2: SEHNR and FQNEAQ (reference sequence). The CDR3 totals 14 residues. The CDR3: CASSLPQGGWGYTF. The CDR3, as DNA: TGTGCCAGCAGCTTACCCCAGGGGGGTTGGGGCTACACCTTC.

This sequence joins TRBV7-2 and TRBJ2-7, with TRBD1 identical over 10 bases. This CDR3 has 15 amino acids. Trimming cost V 5 bases and J 2 bases; bases outside gene matches: 6. Germline V lookup: CDR1 SGHTA, CDR2 FQGNSA. CDR3 DNA: TGTGCCAGCAGCACCGGGACAGGGGCCACCTACGAGCAGTACTTC. The encoded protein is CASSTGTGATYEQYF.